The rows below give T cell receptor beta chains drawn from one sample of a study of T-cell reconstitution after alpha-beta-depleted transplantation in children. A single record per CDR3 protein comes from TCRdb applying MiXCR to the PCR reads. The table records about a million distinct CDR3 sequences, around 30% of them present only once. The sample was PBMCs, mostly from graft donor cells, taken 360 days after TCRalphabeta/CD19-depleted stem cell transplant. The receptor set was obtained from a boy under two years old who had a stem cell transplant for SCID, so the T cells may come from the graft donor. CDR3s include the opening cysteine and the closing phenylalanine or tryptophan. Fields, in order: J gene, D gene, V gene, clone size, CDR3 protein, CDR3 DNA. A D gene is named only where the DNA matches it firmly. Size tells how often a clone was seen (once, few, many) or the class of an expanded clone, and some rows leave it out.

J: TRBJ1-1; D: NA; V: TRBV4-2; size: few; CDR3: CASSRPGPNTEAFF; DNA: TGTGCCAGCAGCCGCCCGGGACCGAACACTGAAGCTTTCTTT
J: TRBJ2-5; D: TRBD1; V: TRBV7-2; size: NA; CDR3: CASSFDRGLGEETQYF; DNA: TGTGCCAGCAGCTTCGACAGGGGGTTGGGTGAAGAGACCCAGTACTTC
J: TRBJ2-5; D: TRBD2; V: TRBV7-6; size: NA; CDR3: CASSLTSGYQETQYF; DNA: TGTGCCAGCAGCTTGACTAGCGGGTATCAAGAGACCCAGTACTTC
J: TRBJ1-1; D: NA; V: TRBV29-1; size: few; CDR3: CSVEDTGNTEAFF; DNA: TGCAGCGTTGAAGACACGGGGAACACTGAAGCTTTCTTT
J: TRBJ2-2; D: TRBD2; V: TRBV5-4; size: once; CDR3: CASSLWGRDTGELFF; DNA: TGTGCCAGCAGCTTATGGGGGAGGGACACCGGGGAGCTGTTTTTT
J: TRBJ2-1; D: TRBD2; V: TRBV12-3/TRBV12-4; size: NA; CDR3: CASSVGASGLSSYNEQFF; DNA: TGTGCCAGCAGCGTGGGGGCTAGCGGGTTGAGCTCCTACAATGAGCAGTTCTTC
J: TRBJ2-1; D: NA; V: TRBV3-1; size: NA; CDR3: CASSRGLGTYNEQFF; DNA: TGTGCCAGCAGCCGGGGGCTTGGGACCTACAATGAGCAGTTCTTC
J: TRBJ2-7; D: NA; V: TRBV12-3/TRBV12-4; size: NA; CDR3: CASSPLGNSYEQYF; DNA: TGTGCCAGCAGTCCCCTGGGGAACTCCTACGAGCAGTACTTC
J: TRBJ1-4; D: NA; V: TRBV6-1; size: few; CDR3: CASGGGRANEKLFF; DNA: TGTGCCAGCGGGGGCGGTCGGGCTAATGAAAAACTGTTTTTT
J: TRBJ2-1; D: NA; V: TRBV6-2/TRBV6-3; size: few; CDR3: CASSYGGYSSYNEQFF; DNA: TGTGCCAGCAGTTACGGGGGGTATAGCTCCTACAATGAGCAGTTCTTC
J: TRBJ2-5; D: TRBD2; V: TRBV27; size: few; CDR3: CASSPGTSRVPRDGQYF; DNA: TGTGCCAGCAGCCCAGGGACTAGCCGGGTCCCCAGGGATGGCCAGTACTTC
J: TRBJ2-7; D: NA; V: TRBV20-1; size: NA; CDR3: CSAPGHSYEQYF; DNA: TGCAGTGCTCCGGGACACTCCTACGAGCAGTACTTC
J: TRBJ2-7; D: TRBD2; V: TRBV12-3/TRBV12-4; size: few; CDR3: CASSPGVAGGPSYEQYF; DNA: TGTGCCAGCAGCCCCGGGGTAGCGGGGGGCCCATCCTACGAGCAGTACTTC
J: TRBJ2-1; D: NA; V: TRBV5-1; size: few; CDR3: CASSFPGRVGNNEQFF; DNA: TGCGCCAGCAGCTTCCCCGGCAGGGTAGGGAACAATGAGCAGTTCTTC
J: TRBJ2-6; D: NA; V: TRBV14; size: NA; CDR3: CASSHRPGPFNSGANVLTF; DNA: TGTGCCAGCAGCCATCGTCCGGGACCGTTTAACTCTGGGGCCAACGTCCTGACTTTC
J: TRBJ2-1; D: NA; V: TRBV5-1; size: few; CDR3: CASSLWGIWHEQFF; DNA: TGCGCCAGCAGCTTGTGGGGGATATGGCATGAGCAGTTCTTC
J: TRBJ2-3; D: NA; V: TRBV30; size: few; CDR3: CAWRRGGTDTQYF; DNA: TGTGCCTGGAGGCGGGGCGGCACAGATACGCAGTATTTT
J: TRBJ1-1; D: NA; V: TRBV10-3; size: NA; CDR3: CAISGQVEATEAFF; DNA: TGTGCCATCAGTGGACAGGTAGAAGCCACTGAAGCTTTCTTT
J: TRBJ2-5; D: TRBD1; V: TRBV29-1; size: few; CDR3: CSVDRTGGMETQYF; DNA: TGCAGCGTTGACAGGACAGGGGGCATGGAGACCCAGTACTTC
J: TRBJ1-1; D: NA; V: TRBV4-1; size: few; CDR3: CASSQGRLMNTEAFF; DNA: TGCGCCAGCAGCCAGGGCAGATTGATGAACACTGAAGCTTTCTTT
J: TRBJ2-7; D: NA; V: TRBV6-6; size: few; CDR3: CASSYRDSHEQYF; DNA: TGTGCCAGCAGTTACCGGGACTCGCACGAGCAGTACTTC
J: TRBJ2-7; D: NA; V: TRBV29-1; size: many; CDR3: CSVRATATYEQYF; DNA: TGCAGCGTCCGGGCGACAGCAACCTACGAGCAGTACTTC
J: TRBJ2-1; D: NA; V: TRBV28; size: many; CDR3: CASSLLQGGSSEQFF; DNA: TGTGCCAGCAGCCTACTCCAGGGGGGGTCTTCCGAGCAGTTCTTC
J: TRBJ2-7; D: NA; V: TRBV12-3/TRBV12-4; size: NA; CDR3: CASSSQSEQYF; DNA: TGTGCCAGCAGTTCACAGAGCGAGCAGTACTTC
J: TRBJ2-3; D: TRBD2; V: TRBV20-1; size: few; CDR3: CSAPEAGGLTDTQYF; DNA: TGCAGTGCTCCCGAAGCGGGGGGGCTCACAGATACGCAGTATTTT
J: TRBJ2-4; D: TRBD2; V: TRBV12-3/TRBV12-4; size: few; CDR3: CASSFGTSGGLAKNIQYF; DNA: TGTGCCAGCAGTTTTGGGACTAGCGGGGGGTTAGCCAAAAACATTCAGTACTTC
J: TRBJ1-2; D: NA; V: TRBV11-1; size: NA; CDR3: CASSFGKDGYTF; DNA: TGTGCCAGCAGCTTCGGAAAAGATGGCTACACCTTC
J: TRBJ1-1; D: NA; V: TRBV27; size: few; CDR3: CASSFDRPGMNTEAFF; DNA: TGTGCCAGCAGTTTCGACAGGCCTGGGATGAACACTGAAGCTTTCTTT
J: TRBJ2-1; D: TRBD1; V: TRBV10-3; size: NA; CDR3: CAIAGTGNNEQFF; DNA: TGTGCCATCGCCGGGACAGGAAACAATGAGCAGTTCTTC
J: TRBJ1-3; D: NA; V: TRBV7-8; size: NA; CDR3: CASSLGPPGNSGNTIYF; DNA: TGTGCCAGCAGCTTAGGGCCGCCCGGGAACTCTGGAAACACCATATATTTT
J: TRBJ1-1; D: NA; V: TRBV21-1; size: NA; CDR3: CASSKARMGAEAFF; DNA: TGTGCCAGCAGCAAAGCGCGGATGGGGGCTGAAGCTTTCTTT
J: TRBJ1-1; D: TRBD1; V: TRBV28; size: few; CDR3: CASSVTGYMNTEAFF; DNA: TGTGCCAGCAGTGTGACAGGGTACATGAACACTGAAGCTTTCTTT
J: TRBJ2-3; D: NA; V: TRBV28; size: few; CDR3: CASSTLNVDTQYF; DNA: TGTGCCAGCAGTACCCTCAACGTGGATACGCAGTATTTT
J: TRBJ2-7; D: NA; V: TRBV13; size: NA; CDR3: CASSLGGTEQYF; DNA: TGTGCCAGCAGCTTAGGAGGGACCGAGCAGTACTTC
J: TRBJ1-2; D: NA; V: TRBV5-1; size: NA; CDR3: CASSLLAGYGYTF; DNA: TGCGCCAGCAGCTTGTTGGCTGGCTATGGCTACACCTTC
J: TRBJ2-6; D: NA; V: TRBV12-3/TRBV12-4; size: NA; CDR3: CASSLGAGPSSGANVLTF; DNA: TGTGCCAGCAGTTTAGGTGCGGGCCCGAGCTCTGGGGCCAACGTCCTGACTTTC
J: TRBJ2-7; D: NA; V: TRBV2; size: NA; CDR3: CASSGRGDEQYF; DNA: TGTGCCAGCAGTGGCAGGGGGGACGAGCAGTACTTC
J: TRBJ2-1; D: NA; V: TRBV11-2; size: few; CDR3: CASSLETRSYNEQFF; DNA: TGTGCCAGCAGCTTAGAGACTAGGTCCTACAATGAGCAGTTCTTC
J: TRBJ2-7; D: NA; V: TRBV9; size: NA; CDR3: CASSVDWGYEQYF; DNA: TGTGCCAGCAGCGTTGATTGGGGCTACGAGCAGTACTTC
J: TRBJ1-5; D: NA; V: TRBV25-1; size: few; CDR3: CASSDRREGKPQHF; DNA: TGTGCCAGCAGTGACCGAAGGGAAGGAAAGCCCCAGCATTTT
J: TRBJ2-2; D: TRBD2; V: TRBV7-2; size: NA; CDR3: CASSLGLALNTGELFF; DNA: TGTGCCAGCAGCTTAGGACTAGCCTTGAACACCGGGGAGCTGTTTTTT
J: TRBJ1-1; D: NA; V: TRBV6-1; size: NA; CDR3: CASRRVAGNTEAFF; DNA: TGTGCCAGCAGGAGGGTGGCAGGGAACACTGAAGCTTTCTTT
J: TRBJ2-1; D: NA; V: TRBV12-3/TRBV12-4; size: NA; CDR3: CASSSGDEENEQFF; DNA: TGTGCCAGCAGTTCTGGGGACGAGGAAAATGAGCAGTTCTTC
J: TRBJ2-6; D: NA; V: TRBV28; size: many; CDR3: CASNTGTGANVLTF; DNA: TGTGCCAGCAACACCGGGACAGGGGCCAACGTCCTGACTTTC
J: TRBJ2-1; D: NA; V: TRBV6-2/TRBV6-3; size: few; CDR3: CASSTRGQPYNEQFF; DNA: TGTGCCAGCTCAACCAGAGGACAGCCCTACAATGAGCAGTTCTTC
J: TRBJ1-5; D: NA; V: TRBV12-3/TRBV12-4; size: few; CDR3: CASSFSDRYSNQPQHF; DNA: TGTGCCAGCAGTTTTTCCGATCGTTATAGCAATCAGCCCCAGCATTTT
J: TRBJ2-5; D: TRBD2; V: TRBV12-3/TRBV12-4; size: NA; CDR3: CASSLSDGRLYNTQYF; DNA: TGTGCCAGCAGTTTAAGCGACGGGAGGCTATATAATACCCAGTACTTC
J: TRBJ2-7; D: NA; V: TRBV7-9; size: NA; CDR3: CASSPTGPGGMVEQYF; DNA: TGTGCCAGCAGCCCAACGGGTCCAGGGGGGATGGTCGAGCAGTACTTC
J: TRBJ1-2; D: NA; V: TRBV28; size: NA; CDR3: CASSLGTHGYTF; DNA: TGTGCCAGCAGTTTGGGGACCCATGGCTACACCTTC
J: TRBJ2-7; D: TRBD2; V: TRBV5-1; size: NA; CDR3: CASSSVPGLAGNPVSSYEQYF; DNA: TGCGCCAGCAGCTCAGTCCCGGGACTAGCGGGGAACCCCGTGAGTTCCTACGAGCAGTACTTC
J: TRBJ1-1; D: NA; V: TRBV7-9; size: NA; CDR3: CASSPPRKATLNTEAFF; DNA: TGTGCCAGCAGCCCTCCCCGTAAGGCAACTCTGAACACTGAAGCTTTCTTT
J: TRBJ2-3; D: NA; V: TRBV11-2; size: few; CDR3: CASSFDDLDYSTDTQYF; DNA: TGTGCCAGCAGCTTTGACGACCTGGACTACTCCACAGATACGCAGTATTTT
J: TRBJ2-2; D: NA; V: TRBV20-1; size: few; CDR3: CSARKSRRDTGELFF; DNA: TGCAGTGCAAGAAAGAGCAGGCGGGACACCGGGGAGCTGTTTTTT
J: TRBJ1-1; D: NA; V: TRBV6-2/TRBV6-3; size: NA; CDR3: CASSFFGNTEAFF; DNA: TGTGCCAGCAGTTTCTTCGGGAACACTGAAGCTTTCTTT
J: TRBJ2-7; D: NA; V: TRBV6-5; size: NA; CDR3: CASSYSGTQYF; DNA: TGTGCCAGCAGTTACTCCGGGACGCAGTACTTC